The present entry profiles one T cell receptor (beta chain) with its context. Antigen specificity is unknown. Separate from the approximately 670-subject first cohort, the approximately 120-subject validation cohort was the one that the donors belonged to. The data originate from a study of cytomegalovirus exposure and HLA in healthy donors. Overall study findings and caveats: A few CMV-associated chains were confirmed in vitro to be specific for CMV antigens.

Libraries were prepared by immunoSEQ multiplex PCR; TCRdb keeps only in-frame clonotypes and omits some of them. The table has some 120,000 clones, about 88% seen once; the top ten hold 1.2% to 1.5%. The germline gives CDR1 LNHDA, CDR2 SQIVND (reference sequence). The V and J ends lost 0 bases and 5 bases respectively, with 5 bases between them. The CDR3 length is 13 residues. The material sequenced was PBMCs. The receptor comes from a man aged 25 to 40 in good health and CMV-seronegative. The chain couples TRBV19 to TRBJ2-1; no clear D. DNA of the CDR3: TGTGCCAGTAGTATAGATCGGGACAATGAGCAGTTCTTC. Protein: CASSIDRDNEQFF.